What follows are 10 T cell receptor beta chains derived from one specimen sequenced in a study of blood T cell repertoires in COVID-19 (TCRdb year 2020). Receptor libraries were prepared by the immunoSEQ multiplex PCR assay. TCRdb's version of the immuneACCESS table is confined to in-frame rearrangements and falls short of the full clone set. An unresolved V gene accounts for under half of the shortfall where checked; the remainder is of unknown origin. This sample holds some 48,000 clones; 70% to 90% were observed only once. The ten top clones hold roughly 3% of the sample. What was sequenced was peripheral blood. All receptors derive from a man aged 45 to 65 with active COVID-19.

DNA for the CDR3: TGTGCCAGCAGTTTATTATGGCAGATGAACACTGAAGCTTTCTTT. Encoded protein: CASSLLWQMNTEAFF. The chain recombines TRBV27 with TRBJ1-1; D gene uncertain. Germline V CDR1 and CDR2: MNHEY, SMNVEV (reference sequence). Trimming pared 1 base from V and 0 bases from J, leaving 9 bases between. The length of the CDR3 is 15 residues.

This chain links TRBV7-8 with TRBJ2-3; 7 nucleotides line up with TRBD1. The ends lost 4 bases at V and 2 bases at J; junction bases unmatched: 9. There are 16 residues in the CDR3. Germline V lookup: CDR1 SGHVS, CDR2 FQNEAQ. The CDR3 coding sequence is TGTGCCAGCAGCTGGAAAACCGGGACAGACACAGATACGCAGTATTTT. Amino acids: CASSWKTGTDTDTQYF.

V gene TRBV7-9 combines with J gene TRBJ2-1, with a tentative D call TRBD2 (6 bases). The CDR3 runs to 15 residues. CDR1 is SEHNR and CDR2 is FQNEAQ in the germline V gene (reference sequence). Trimming took off 4 bases at V and 5 bases at J, with 15 bases between the two ends. This chain's CDR3 is CASSSPPGLNNEQFF. CDR3 sequence (DNA): TGTGCCAGCAGCTCCCCCCCGGGACTTAACAATGAGCAGTTCTTC.

The chain links TRBV3-1 (or the pseudogene TRBV3-2) to TRBJ2-2, with TRBD2 as a possible D gene (7 bases). CDR1 is LGHDT and CDR2 is YNNKEL in the germline V gene (reference sequence). The V and J ends lost 2 bases and 4 bases respectively, with 14 bases between them. This CDR3 is 16 amino acids long. CDR3 bases: TGTGCCAGCAGCCAAAGGGGGGGCAGGCTCACCGGGGAGCTGTTTTTT. It encodes CASSQRGGRLTGELFF.

The rearrangement joins TRBV29-1 to TRBJ2-3; TRBD2 matches 8 bases. Trimming cost V 5 bases and J 3 bases; bases outside gene matches: 1. Germline V gives CDR1 SQVTM, CDR2 ANQGSEA. This CDR3 is built from 12 residues. The CDR3 loop reads CSVRGGTDTQYF. The CDR3 DNA is TGCAGCGTTCGCGGGGGGACAGATACGCAGTATTTT.

The chain recombines TRBV6-2 or TRBV6-3 with TRBJ2-2; 7 nucleotides match TRBD2. The CDR3 spans 16 residues. Germline trimming cut 8 bases from V and 9 bases from J; bases unmatched to any gene: 18. CDR1 MNHEY and CDR2 SVGEGT come from the germline V gene. CDR3 sequence: CASGRGGPGGGRELFF. Here the CDR3 DNA reads TGTGCCAGCGGCCGGGGCGGGCCGGGAGGTGGCCGGGAGCTGTTTTTT.

The gene calls are TRBV5-5 and TRBJ1-4; D remains unclear. Germline V gene lookup returns CDR1 SGHKS and CDR2 YYEKEE (reference sequence). The CDR3 runs 15 residues. With 0 bases removed from V and 0 bases from J, the gap between germline ends came to 6 bases. CDR3 coding DNA: TGTGCCAGCAGCTTGGTCGTCGCAACTAATGAAAAACTGTTTTTT. Its protein product is CASSLVVATNEKLFF.

The J gene is TRBJ1-2, the V gene TRBV6-1; unclear D gene. The CDR3 is 13 residues long. With 0 bases removed from V and 3 bases from J, the gap between germline ends came to 5 bases. Germline CDR1 reads MNHNS; CDR2 reads SASEGT. CDR3 DNA sequence: TGTGCCAGCAGTGAAGCAGAGTACTATGGCTACACCTTC. Translated: CASSEAEYYGYTF.

The chain combines TRBV5-5 with TRBJ2-7, with 11 bases that match TRBD2. After removal of 4 bases from V and 5 bases from J, the junction contained 11 bases not matched to a gene. The CDR3 extends over 16 amino acids. Per the germline V gene, CDR1 is SGHKS and CDR2 is YYEKEE (reference sequence). The CDR3 loop reads CASSPPTSGNLNEQYV. DNA for the CDR3: TGTGCCAGCAGCCCCCCGACTAGCGGGAACTTGAACGAGCAGTACGTC.

V usage is TRBV5-4 and J usage is TRBJ2-1; D is perhaps TRBD1 (5 bases). Trimming took off 3 bases at V and 10 bases at J, with 11 bases between the two ends. CDR1 SGHNT and CDR2 YYREEE come from the germline V gene (reference sequence). The CDR3 spans 12 residues. The CDR3 spells CASSYGSGEQFF. In DNA, the CDR3 is TGTGCCAGCAGCTATGGATCAGGGGAGCAGTTCTTC.